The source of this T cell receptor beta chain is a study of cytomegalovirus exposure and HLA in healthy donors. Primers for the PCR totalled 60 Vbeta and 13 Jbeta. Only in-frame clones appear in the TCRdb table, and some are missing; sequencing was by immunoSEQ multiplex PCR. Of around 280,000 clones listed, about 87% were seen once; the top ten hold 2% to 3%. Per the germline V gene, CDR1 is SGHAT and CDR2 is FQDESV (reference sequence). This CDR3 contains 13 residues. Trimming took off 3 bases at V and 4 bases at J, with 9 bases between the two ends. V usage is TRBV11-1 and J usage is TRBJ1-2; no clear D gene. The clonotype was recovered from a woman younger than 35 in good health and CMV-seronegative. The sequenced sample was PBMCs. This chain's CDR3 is CASSLRATYGYTF. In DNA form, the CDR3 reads TGTGCCAGCAGCTTGAGGGCCACCTATGGCTACACCTTC. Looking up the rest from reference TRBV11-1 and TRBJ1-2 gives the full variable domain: EAEVAQSPRYKITEKSQAVAFWCDPISGHATLYWYRQILGQGPELLVQFQDESVVDDSQLPKDRFSAERLKGVDSTLKIQPAELGDSAMYLCASSLRATYGYTFGSGTRLTVV.